This T cell receptor (beta chain) was observed in a study of T cell responses to AZD1222 COVID-19 vaccine. Study overall: Combined were second doses at about 4 or about 12 weeks. Study conclusions and caveats: Spike-specific TCRs gained breadth and depth after people received two AZD1222 doses. Donors, mostly white British, included more females; clonal diversity was possibly underestimated. The study identified only six AZD1222 recipients as seropositive at baseline.

Generated by immunoSEQ multiplex PCR, the TCRdb table keeps only in-frame clones and is missing some. Among over 100,000 clones listed, approximately 90% were seen once. Germline V CDR1 and CDR2: MNHEY, SVGAGI. The CDR3 sequence is 13 residues long. About this clone itself: Its antigen remains unidentified. One junction end does not reproduce the germline sequence, and a read error may be involved.

The clonotype was recovered from an adult in good health. The source material was peripheral blood, sampled on day 0 of AZD1222 vaccination. The chain links TRBV6-5 to TRBJ2-5; D is tentatively TRBD1 or TRBD2 (5 bases each). DNA for the CDR3: TGTGCCAGCCGAGGGGCGGAACAAGGGACCCAGTACTTC. This encodes CASRGAEQGTQYF.